In its sample, the clone carrying this T cell receptor beta chain was seen once. Its antigen is still unknown. This entry belongs to a study of shared clonotypes between healthy human individuals. Study information: Researchers assigned three CD4 naive, three CD4 memory, two CD8 naive and one CD8 memory plate to each donor. Study results and limitations: Sorted-subset samples were not fully sequenced, rarefaction indicated. Shared clonotypes: 4.5% to 5% naive CD4, under 4% naive CD8, about 2.2% memory CD4, under 0.5% memory CD8.

It was CD45RO-negative cells, positively selected for CCR7, that made up naive CD8 cells, with terminally differentiated effector memory CD45RA+ cells excluded. The DNA input per sorted-subset replicate PCR was 200 ng, corresponding to some 30,000 T cell genomes. The assay was immunoSEQ multiplex PCR, and TCRdb's table has in-frame clones only and misses some. The table shows hundreds of thousands of clones, with roughly 94% occurring only once. Per germline, CDR1 SGHTA and CDR2 FQGNSA. The CDR3 sequence is 16 residues long. Deletions cut 1 base from V and 2 bases from J, with 15 bases between. This TCR derives from a man aged 25-45 years in good health. The chain uses TRBV7-2 and TRBJ2-7, with a weak D call TRBD1 (6 bases). The sample comprised naive CD8+ T cells sorted from blood. CDR3 nucleotides: TGTGCCAGCAGCTTAGTACCTGGGGGCCATCCCTACGAGCAGTACTTC. Translating gives CASSLVPGGHPYEQYF.